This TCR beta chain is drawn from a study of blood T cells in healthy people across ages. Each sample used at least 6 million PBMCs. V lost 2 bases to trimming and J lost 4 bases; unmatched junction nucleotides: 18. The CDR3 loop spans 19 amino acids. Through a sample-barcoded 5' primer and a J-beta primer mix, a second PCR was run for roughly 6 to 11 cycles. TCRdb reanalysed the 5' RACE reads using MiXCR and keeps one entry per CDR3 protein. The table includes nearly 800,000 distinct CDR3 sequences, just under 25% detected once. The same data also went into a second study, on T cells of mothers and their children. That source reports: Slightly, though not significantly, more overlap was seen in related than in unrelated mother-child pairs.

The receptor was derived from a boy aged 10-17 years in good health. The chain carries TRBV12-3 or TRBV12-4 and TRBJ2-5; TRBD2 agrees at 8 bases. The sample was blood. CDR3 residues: CASSLFLVEKRERRETQYF. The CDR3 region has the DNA TGTGCCAGCAGTTTATTCCTCGTGGAGAAGCGGGAGAGGAGAGAGACCCAGTACTTC.